These T cell receptor beta chains were read from a single sample in a study of T-cell memory formation after mild COVID-19. TCRdb used MiXCR to reprocess the 5' RACE reads, holding one entry per CDR3 protein. The top ten hold around 8.4% of the sample, which has some 450,000 distinct CDR3 sequences, 15% to 20% seen once. Sample: PBMCs or a T cell subset sorted from them (not recorded which). The receptors derive from an adult woman who had mild COVID-19 (a few samples of this study predate the infection). Cell type and time point are not known. CDR3s include the opening cysteine and the closing phenylalanine or tryptophan. A D gene is named only where the DNA matches it firmly. Not every row has a clone size; where given, it reads once, few, many or a size class.

TGTGCCACCGCTCCCGTGGGGGGCAGGCAGCCCCAGCATTTT	CATAPVGGRQPQHF	14	TRBV24-1	TRBJ1-5	.	.
TGTGCCAGCAGCCTTACAGGGTTTGACACTGAAGCTTTCTTT	CASSLTGFDTEAFF	14	TRBV4-2	TRBJ1-1	.	few
TGTGCCAGCAGTCTGGACAGGTACTACGAGCAGTACTTC	CASSLDRYYEQYF	13	TRBV2	TRBJ2-7	TRBD1	.
TGTGCCAGCAGCCAAACGACAGGGGTTAACTATGGCTACACCTTC	CASSQTTGVNYGYTF	15	TRBV5-5	TRBJ1-2	TRBD1	.
TGTGCCAGCAGGCCGGACAGGGGGCTTATGAGGAACACTGAAGCTTTCTTT	CASRPDRGLMRNTEAFF	17	TRBV7-2	TRBJ1-1	TRBD1	few
TGTGCCAGCACCCGGGACAGTCAAGAGACCCAGTACTTC	CASTRDSQETQYF	13	TRBV6-6	TRBJ2-5	TRBD1	few
TGCGCCAGCAGCTTGGGACAGGGTTCTTGGGTCACTGAAGCTTTCTTT	CASSLGQGSWVTEAFF	16	TRBV5-1	TRBJ1-1	TRBD1	many
TGTGCCTGGAGTGTACCCCATGACAGGGTGGGCCAAGCTTTCTTT	CAWSVPHDRVGQAFF	15	TRBV30	TRBJ1-1	TRBD1	once
TGTGCCAGCAGCCTTAAGACAGGGCTGGAAGGAGAGACCCAGTACTTC	CASSLKTGLEGETQYF	16	TRBV5-6	TRBJ2-5	TRBD1	few
TGCGCCAGCAGACTAGCGGCGTACAATGAGCAGTTCTTC	CASRLAAYNEQFF	13	TRBV5-1	TRBJ2-1	TRBD2	few
TGTGCCAGCAGCCCAGAGCCAACGGACCGGGACAGGGGGCGCAAGATTGTGGGGACCGGGGAGCTGTTTTTT	CASSPEPTDRDRGRKIVGTGELFF	24	TRBV7-9	TRBJ2-2	TRBD1	.
TGCGCCAGTACGACCGGGACAAGTGGGGACGAGCAGTACTTC	CASTTGTSGDEQYF	14	TRBV5-1	TRBJ2-7	.	few
TGCAGTGCTAGAGATCTTTACGAGCAGTACTTC	CSARDLYEQYF	11	TRBV20-1	TRBJ2-7	.	many
TGTGCCAGCAGTCCGGGTAGCGGGGGCCAAGAGACCCAGTACTTC	CASSPGSGGQETQYF	15	TRBV12-3/TRBV12-4	TRBJ2-5	TRBD2	few
TGCGCCAGCAGCCCCACCCTACAGGGGGTCACCTATGGCTACACCTTC	CASSPTLQGVTYGYTF	16	TRBV5-1	TRBJ1-2	TRBD1	.
TGTGCCAGCAGTTTAATGGGGGGTTACGAGCAGTACTTC	CASSLMGGYEQYF	13	TRBV12-3/TRBV12-4	TRBJ2-7	.	.
TGTGCCAGCAGCCCCTGGGGCGGGATACACTACAATGAGCAGTTCTTC	CASSPWGGIHYNEQFF	16	TRBV11-2	TRBJ2-1	.	.
TGTGCCAGCAGTCTCACTAGCGGGAGGGCCTGGAATGAGCAGTTCTTC	CASSLTSGRAWNEQFF	16	TRBV6-2/TRBV6-3	TRBJ2-1	TRBD2	.
TGCAGTGCTGCCTGGACAGGGAAAAACACTGAAGCTTTCTTT	CSAAWTGKNTEAFF	14	TRBV20-1	TRBJ1-1	TRBD1	few
TGCGCCAGCAGCTGGACTAGCGGGAGCACAGATACGCAGTATTTT	CASSWTSGSTDTQYF	15	TRBV4-3	TRBJ2-3	TRBD2	few
TGCAGCGTTACAGGGACAGCTGGGGCCAACGTCCTGACTTTC	CSVTGTAGANVLTF	14	TRBV29-1	TRBJ2-6	TRBD1	few
TGTGCCAGCAGCCTCGGACAGAAGGCCACTGGCTACACCTTC	CASSLGQKATGYTF	14	TRBV7-9	TRBJ1-2	.	few
TGTGCCAGCAGGAGGCAACTCCTACTCACAGATACGCAGTATTTT	CASRRQLLLTDTQYF	15	TRBV6-5	TRBJ2-3	.	many
TGCAGCGTTGAACGGCAGGATAACTATGGCTACACCTTC	CSVERQDNYGYTF	13	TRBV29-1	TRBJ1-2	.	.
TGCGCCAGCAGCTTGGGGGGCCGTGTAGATACGCAGTATTTT	CASSLGGRVDTQYF	14	TRBV5-1	TRBJ2-3	.	.
TGTGCCAGCAGTGACCCTAAAATGGCTAGCGGGGGGGAAAGGCCCAAAAACATTCAGTACTTC	CASSDPKMASGGERPKNIQYF	21	TRBV6-4	TRBJ2-4	TRBD2	.
TGTGCCAGCAGCCCCGGGCACAGGGGAACTGGACAAGAGACCCAGTACTTC	CASSPGHRGTGQETQYF	17	TRBV7-9	TRBJ2-5	TRBD1	.
TGTGCCAGCAGCCCTGGCGGTGTGGGGCGCGGGGGCTACACCTTC	CASSPGGVGRGGYTF	15	TRBV7-2	TRBJ1-2	.	few
TGTGCCAGCAGCTTGGGACTAGCAGACTACAATGAGCAGTTCTTC	CASSLGLADYNEQFF	15	TRBV5-1	TRBJ2-1	TRBD2	medium-sized